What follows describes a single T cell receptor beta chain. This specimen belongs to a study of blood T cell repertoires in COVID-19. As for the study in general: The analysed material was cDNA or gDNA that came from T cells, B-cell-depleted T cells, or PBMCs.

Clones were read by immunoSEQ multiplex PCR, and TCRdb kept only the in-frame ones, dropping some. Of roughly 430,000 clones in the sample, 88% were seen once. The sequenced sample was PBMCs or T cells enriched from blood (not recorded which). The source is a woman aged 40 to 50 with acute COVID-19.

CDR3 amino acids: CASSLKTGGNQPQHF. CDR3 nucleotides: TGTGCCAGCAGTCTAAAAACAGGAGGCAATCAGCCCCAGCATTTT. The chain couples TRBV27 to TRBJ1-5; maybe TRBD1 (5 bases). V gave up 5 bases and J gave up 2 bases, with 13 bases separating them. This CDR3 has 15 residues. CDR1 is MNHEY, CDR2 SMNVEV, per germline (reference sequence).